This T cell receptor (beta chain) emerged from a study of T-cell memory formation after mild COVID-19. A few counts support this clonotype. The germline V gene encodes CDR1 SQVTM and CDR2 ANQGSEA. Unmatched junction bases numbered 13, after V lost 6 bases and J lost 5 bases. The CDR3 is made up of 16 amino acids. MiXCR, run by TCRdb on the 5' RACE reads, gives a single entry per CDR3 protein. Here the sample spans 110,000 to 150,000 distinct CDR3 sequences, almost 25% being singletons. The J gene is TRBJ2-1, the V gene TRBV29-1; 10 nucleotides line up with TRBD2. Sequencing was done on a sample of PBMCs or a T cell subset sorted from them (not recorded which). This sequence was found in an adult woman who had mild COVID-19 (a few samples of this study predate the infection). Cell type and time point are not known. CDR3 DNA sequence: TGCAGCGTCGTGGTGCCTAGCGGGAGAATAGACAATGAGCAGTTCTTC. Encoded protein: CSVVVPSGRIDNEQFF.